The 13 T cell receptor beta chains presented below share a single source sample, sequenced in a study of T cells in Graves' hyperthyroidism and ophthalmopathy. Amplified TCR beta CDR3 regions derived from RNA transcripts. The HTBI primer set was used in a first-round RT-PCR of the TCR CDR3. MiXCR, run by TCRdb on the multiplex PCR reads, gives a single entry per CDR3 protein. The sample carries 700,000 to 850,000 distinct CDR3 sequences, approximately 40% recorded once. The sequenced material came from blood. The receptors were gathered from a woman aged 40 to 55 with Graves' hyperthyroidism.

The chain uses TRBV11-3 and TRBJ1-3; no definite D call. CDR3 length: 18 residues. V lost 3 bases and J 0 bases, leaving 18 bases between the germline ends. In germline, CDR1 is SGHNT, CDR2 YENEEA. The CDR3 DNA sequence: TGTGCCAGCAGCTTTTCGGGGTACTCCACACTCTCTGGAAACACCATATATTTT. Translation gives CASSFSGYSTLSGNTIYF.

The CDR3: CASSISGGANSDTQYF. The CDR3 coding sequence is TGTGCCAGCAGCATTAGCGGGGGGGCGAATAGCGATACGCAGTATTTT. The J gene is TRBJ2-3, the V gene TRBV7-2, with 11 bases matching TRBD2. Trimming took 5 bases from V and 6 from J; bases not matched to a gene: 10. Germline V lookup: CDR1 SGHTA, CDR2 FQGNSA. The CDR3 contains 16 residues. The full variable domain, with the rest looked up from reference TRBV7-2 and TRBJ2-3, is GAGVSQSPSNKVTEKGKDVELRCDPISGHTALYWYRQSLGQGLEFLIYFQGNSAPDKSGLPSDRFSAERTGGSVSTLTIQRTQQEDSAVYLCASSISGGANSDTQYFGPGTRLTVL.

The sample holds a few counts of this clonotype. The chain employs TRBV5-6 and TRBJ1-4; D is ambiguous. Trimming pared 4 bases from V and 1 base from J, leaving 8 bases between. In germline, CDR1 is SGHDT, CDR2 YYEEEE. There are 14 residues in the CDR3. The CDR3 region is CASSAMGTNEKLFF. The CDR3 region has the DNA TGTGCCAGCAGCGCGATGGGAACTAATGAAAAACTGTTTTTT.

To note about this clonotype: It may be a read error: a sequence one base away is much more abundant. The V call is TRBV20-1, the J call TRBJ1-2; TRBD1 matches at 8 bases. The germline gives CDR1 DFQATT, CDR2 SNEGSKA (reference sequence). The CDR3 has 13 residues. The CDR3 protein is CRPEQGDNYGYTF. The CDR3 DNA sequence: TGCAGACCAGAACAGGGGGACAACTATGGCTACACCTTC.

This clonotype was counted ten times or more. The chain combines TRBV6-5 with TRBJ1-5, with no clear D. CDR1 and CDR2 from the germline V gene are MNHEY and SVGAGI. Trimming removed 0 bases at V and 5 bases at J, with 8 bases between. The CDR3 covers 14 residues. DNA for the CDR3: TGTGCCAGCAGTTACTCGGCAGCCGATCAGCCCCAGCATTTT. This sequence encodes CASSYSAADQPQHF.

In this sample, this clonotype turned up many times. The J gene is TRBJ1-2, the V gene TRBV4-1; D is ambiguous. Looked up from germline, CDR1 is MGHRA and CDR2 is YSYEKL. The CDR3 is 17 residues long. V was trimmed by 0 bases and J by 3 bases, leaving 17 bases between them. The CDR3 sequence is CASSQDWKGRSYYGYTF. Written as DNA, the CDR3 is TGCGCCAGCAGCCAAGATTGGAAAGGCAGAAGCTACTATGGCTACACCTTC.

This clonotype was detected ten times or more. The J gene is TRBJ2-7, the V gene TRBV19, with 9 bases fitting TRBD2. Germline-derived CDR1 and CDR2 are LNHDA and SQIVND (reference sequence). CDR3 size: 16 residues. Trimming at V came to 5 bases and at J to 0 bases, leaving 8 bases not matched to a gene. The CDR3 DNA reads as TGTGCCAGTAGTTGGGCTAGCGGGAAGGGCTCCTACGAGCAGTACTTC. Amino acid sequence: CASSWASGKGSYEQYF.

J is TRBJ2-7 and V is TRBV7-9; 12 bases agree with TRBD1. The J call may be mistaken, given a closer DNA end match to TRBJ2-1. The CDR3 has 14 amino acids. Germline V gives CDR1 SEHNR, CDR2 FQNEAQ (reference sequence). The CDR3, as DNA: TGTGCCAGCAGCATGGGACAGGGGGCGGGTGGGCAGTTCTTC. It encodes CASSMGQGAGGQFF.

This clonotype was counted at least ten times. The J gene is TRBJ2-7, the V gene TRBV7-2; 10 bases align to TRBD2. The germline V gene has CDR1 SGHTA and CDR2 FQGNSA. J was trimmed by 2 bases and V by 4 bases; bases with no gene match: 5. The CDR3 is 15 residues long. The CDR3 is CASSWTSGAAYEQYF. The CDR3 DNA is TGTGCCAGCAGCTGGACTAGCGGTGCAGCCTACGAGCAGTACTTC.

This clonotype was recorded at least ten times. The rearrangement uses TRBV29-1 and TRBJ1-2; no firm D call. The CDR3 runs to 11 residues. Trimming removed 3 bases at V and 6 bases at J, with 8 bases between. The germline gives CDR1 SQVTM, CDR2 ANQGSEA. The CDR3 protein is CSVDGGDGYTF. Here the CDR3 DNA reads TGCAGCGTTGATGGTGGGGATGGCTACACCTTC.

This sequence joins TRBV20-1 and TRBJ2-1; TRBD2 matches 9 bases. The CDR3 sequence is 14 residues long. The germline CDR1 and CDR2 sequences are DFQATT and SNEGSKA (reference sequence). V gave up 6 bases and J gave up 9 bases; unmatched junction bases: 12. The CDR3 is CSASRLGLAGEQFF. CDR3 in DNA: TGCAGTGCCTCCCGCCTGGGACTAGCCGGTGAGCAGTTCTTC.

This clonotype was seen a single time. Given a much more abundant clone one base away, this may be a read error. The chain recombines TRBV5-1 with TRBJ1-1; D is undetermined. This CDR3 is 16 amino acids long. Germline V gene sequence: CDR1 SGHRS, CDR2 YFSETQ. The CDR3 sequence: CASSLANQYHNTEPFF. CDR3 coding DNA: TGCGCCAGCAGCTTGGCCAACCAATACCATAACACTGAACCTTTCTTT.

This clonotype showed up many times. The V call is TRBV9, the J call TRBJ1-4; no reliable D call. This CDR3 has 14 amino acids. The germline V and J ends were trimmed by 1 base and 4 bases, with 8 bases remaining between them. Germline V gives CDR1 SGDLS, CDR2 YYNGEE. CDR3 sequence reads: CASSVPGVNEKLFF. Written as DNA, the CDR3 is TGTGCCAGCAGCGTACCCGGAGTTAATGAAAAACTGTTTTTT. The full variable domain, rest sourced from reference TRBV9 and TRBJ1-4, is DSGVTQTPKHLITATGQRVTLRCSPRSGDLSVYWYQQSLDQGLQFLIQYYNGEERAKGNILERFSAQQFPDLHSELNLSSLELGDSALYFCASSVPGVNEKLFFGSGTQLSVL.